This is a list of T cell receptor beta chains from one sample in a study of T cells in Graves' hyperthyroidism and ophthalmopathy. TCRdb re-analysed the multiplex PCR reads in MiXCR, keeping a single row per CDR3 protein. The sample has 250,000 to 300,000 distinct CDR3 sequences; roughly 15% are singletons. The sequencing sample was made of blood. The receptors come from a woman between 45 and 65 years old with Graves' hyperthyroidism that later progressed to Graves' ophthalmopathy. Both conserved end residues are part of each CDR3. The D gene is left open where the match is weak. Only part of the rows carry a size: once, few, many, or a class if the clone is expanded.

TRBV7-2,.,TRBJ2-1,many,CASSLDSGGNNEQFF
TRBV11-2,.,TRBJ2-1,many,CASSLSYESYNEQFF
TRBV28,TRBD1,TRBJ2-5,.,CASSLGGQTGLRYF
TRBV5-8,TRBD2,TRBJ2-1,many,CASSGGLAGAEEQFF
TRBV7-2,TRBD1,TRBJ1-2,few,CASRRQGAGGYTF
TRBV19,TRBD1,TRBJ2-7,few,CASTRDRDEQYF
TRBV2,.,TRBJ2-7,many,CASSLTGYEQYF
TRBV2,.,TRBJ2-7,many,CASSDEAGYEQYF
TRBV6-1,.,TRBJ2-1,many,CASSGPFYSPYNEQFF
TRBV28,.,TRBJ1-2,.,CASSGRGTYGYTF
TRBV28,.,TRBJ2-3,many,CASSLRATDTQYF
TRBV12-3/TRBV12-4,.,TRBJ1-1,many,CASSLASEQPGAEAFF
TRBV6-5,.,TRBJ2-1,.,CASSYGNYEQFF
TRBV20-1,.,TRBJ1-5,.,CSARDRAEPQHF
TRBV28,TRBD2,TRBJ2-3,many,CASSLSTGPPLAGKLNTQYF
TRBV7-9,.,TRBJ1-6,.,CASSLAASPLHF
TRBV29-1,TRBD2,TRBJ2-1,many,CSVRGGRTSGSFSDNEQFF
TRBV5-8,.,TRBJ2-3,.,CASRRGHQVPDTQYF
TRBV2,.,TRBJ1-1,many,CASSDRVPTEAFF
TRBV15,TRBD2,TRBJ2-1,.,CATSTPGEGRRDEQFF
TRBV5-6,TRBD1,TRBJ1-6,few,CASSLGQGIPSPLHF
TRBV7-9,.,TRBJ1-5,many,CASSDTGSGQPQHF
TRBV12-3/TRBV12-4,TRBD1,TRBJ1-5,many,CASTPGGAPGNQPQHF
TRBV28,TRBD2,TRBJ2-1,many,CASPPSAGAGEQFF
TRBV28,.,TRBJ1-5,many,CASKRNQPQHF
TRBV30,.,TRBJ1-1,many,CAWRVTGAGEAFF
TRBV27,.,TRBJ2-7,.,CASRLGSDWEQYF
TRBV20-1,TRBD2,TRBJ2-7,.,CSAGLAEPSYEQYF
TRBV7-8,.,TRBJ2-7,many,CASSRRDTGLQEQYF
TRBV27,.,TRBJ2-7,.,CASRNTAFYEQYF
TRBV6-5,.,TRBJ1-4,many,CASSYFPGITEKLFF
TRBV11-3,.,TRBJ2-3,many,CASSLFGFGTDTQYF
TRBV5-6,.,TRBJ1-2,.,CASSLTGSGYTF
TRBV9,.,TRBJ1-1,few,CASSVRQRSEAFF
TRBV13,TRBD2,TRBJ2-4,many,CASSLGTSGMENIQYF
TRBV7-2,TRBD1,TRBJ2-3,.,CASSLMTGGTDTQYF